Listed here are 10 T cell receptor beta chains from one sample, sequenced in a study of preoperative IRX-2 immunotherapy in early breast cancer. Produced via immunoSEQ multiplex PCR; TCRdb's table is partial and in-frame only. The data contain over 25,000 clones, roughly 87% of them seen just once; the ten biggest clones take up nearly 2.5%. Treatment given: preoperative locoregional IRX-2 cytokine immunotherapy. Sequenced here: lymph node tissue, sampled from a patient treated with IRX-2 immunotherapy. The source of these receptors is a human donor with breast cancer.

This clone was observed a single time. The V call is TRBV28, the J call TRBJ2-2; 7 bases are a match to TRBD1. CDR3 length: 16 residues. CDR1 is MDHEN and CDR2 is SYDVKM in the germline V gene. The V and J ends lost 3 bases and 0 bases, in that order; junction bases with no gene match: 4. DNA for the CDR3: TGTGCCAGCAGTTTTTTTGGGACAGCGAACACCGGGGAGCTGTTTTTT. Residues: CASSFFGTANTGELFF. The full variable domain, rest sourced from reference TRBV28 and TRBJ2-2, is DVKVTQSSRYLVKRTGEKVFLECVQDMDHENMFWYRQDPGLGLRLIYFSYDVKMKEKGDIPEGYSVSREKKERFSLILESASTNQTSMYLCASSFFGTANTGELFFGEGSRLTVL.

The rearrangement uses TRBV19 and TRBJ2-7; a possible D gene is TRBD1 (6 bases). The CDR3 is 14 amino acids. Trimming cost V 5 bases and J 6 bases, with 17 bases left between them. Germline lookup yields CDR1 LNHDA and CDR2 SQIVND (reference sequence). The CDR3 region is CASSPLRGYGEQYF. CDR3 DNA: TGTGCCAGTAGTCCTCTCAGGGGCTATGGCGAGCAGTACTTC.

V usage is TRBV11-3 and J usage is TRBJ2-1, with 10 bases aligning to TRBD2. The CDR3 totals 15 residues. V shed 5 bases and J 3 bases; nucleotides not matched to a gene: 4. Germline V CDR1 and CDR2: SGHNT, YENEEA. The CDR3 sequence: CASSGVAGGYNEQFF. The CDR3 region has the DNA TGTGCCAGCAGCGGGGTAGCGGGAGGCTACAATGAGCAGTTCTTC.

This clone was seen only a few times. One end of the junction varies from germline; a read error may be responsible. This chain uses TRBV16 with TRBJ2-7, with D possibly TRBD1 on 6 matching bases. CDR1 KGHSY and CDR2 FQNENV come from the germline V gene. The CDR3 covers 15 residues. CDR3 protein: CASSQGGSGVYEQYF. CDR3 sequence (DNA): TGTGCCAGCAGCCAAGGAGGTTCAGGGGTCTACGAGCARTACTTC.

The CDR3 here is CSVEPQGTGELFF. DNA of the CDR3: TGCAGCGTTGAACCCCAGGGCACCGGGGAGCTGTTTTTT. The chain joins TRBV29-1 to TRBJ2-2; D may be TRBD1 (5 bases). The CDR3 consists of 13 residues. Trimming took 2 bases from V and 4 from J, leaving 8 bases between them. The germline V gene encodes CDR1 SQVTM and CDR2 ANQGSEA.

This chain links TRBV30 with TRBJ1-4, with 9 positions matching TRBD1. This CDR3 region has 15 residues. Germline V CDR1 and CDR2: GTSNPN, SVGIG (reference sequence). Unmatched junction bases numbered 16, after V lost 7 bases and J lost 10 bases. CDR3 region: CASSSTGQGLGKLFF. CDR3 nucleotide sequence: TGTGCCTCCTCCTCCACGGGACAGGGTCTGGGAAAACTGTTTTTT.

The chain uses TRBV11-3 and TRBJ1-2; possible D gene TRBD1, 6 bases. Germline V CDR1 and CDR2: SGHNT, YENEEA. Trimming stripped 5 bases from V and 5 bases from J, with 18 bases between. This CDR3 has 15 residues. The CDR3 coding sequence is TGTGCCAGCAGCCCACAGGGTTTGAAGACGTATGGCTACACCTTC. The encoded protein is CASSPQGLKTYGYTF.

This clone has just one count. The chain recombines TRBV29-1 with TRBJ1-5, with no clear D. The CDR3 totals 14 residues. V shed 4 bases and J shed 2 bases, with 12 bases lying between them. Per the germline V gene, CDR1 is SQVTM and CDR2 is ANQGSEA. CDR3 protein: CSVASGLGNQPQHF. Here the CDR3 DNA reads TGCAGCGTTGCATCGGGCTTGGGCAATCAGCCCCAGCATTTT.

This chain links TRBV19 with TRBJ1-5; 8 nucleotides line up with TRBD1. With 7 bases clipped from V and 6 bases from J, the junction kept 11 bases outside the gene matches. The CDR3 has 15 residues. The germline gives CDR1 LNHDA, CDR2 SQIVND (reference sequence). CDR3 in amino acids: CASKGTGGPGQPQHF. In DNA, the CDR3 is TGTGCCAGTAAGGGAACAGGGGGACCGGGTCAGCCCCAGCATTTT.

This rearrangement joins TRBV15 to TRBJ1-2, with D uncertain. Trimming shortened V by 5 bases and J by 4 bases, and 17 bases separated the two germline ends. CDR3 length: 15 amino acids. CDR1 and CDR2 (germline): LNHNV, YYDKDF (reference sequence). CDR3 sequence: CATSYTRGTTYGYTF. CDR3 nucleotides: TGTGCCACCAGCTATACCCGAGGTACCACCTATGGCTACACCTTC.